This TCR beta chain was identified in a study of blood T cell repertoires in COVID-19. Across the study: Samples representing acute and convalescent COVID-19 were sourced from the United States, Italy and Spain. Nucleic acid was either cDNA or gDNA, and it came from T cells, B-cell-depleted T cells, or PBMCs.

CDR1 and CDR2 (germline): SGHAT, FQNNGV. The CDR3 contains 13 residues. Concerning this clone: Relative to the germline gene, one junction end is altered; a read error may explain this.

The authors' processing: Scientists estimated how many nucleated cells there were by amplifying reference gene primers. Measured with immunoSEQ multiplex PCR; TCRdb has only the in-frame clones, and not every one. The DNA gave D and trimming, while V, J and clone size come from that table. The data show 65,000 to 90,000 clones, about 86% seen once. The sequenced sample consisted of peripheral blood. The rearrangement uses TRBV11-2 and TRBJ2-1, with 9 bases matching TRBD2. The receptor comes from a woman of 80 years or more in a cohort sampled during active or convalescent COVID-19. CDR3 region: CASSLDGLAWWVF. The CDR3 coding sequence is TGTGCCAGCAGCTTAGACGGACTAGCGTGGTGGGTCTTC.